Below are 20 T cell receptor beta chains sequenced from a single sample in a study of blood T cell repertoires in COVID-19. The assay was immunoSEQ multiplex PCR, and TCRdb's table has in-frame clones only and misses some. The sample has some 110,000 clones, 75% to 85% seen once. The source material was peripheral blood. Receptors originate from a man aged 55-75 years with acute or convalescent COVID-19.

The V and J genes are TRBV5-6 and TRBJ1-2; D not resolved. Germline V gene lookup returns CDR1 SGHDT and CDR2 YYEEEE. CDR3 length equals 13 residues. V was shortened by 2 bases and J by 6 bases, with 11 bases between the two germline ends. The CDR3 DNA reads TGTGCCAGCAGCTTCGGTCTGGAGCATGGCTACACCTTC. It specifies CASSFGLEHGYTF.

The V call is TRBV7-2, the J call TRBJ1-5; D is undetermined. Trimming took off 4 bases at V and 3 bases at J, with 7 bases between the two ends. This CDR3 comprises 13 residues. Germline-derived CDR1 and CDR2 are SGHTA and FQGNSA. The CDR3 DNA follows: TGTGCCAGCAGCTATTCGTTCAATCAGCCCCAGCATTTT. The encoded protein is CASSYSFNQPQHF. The variable domain in full, with the rest retrieved from reference TRBV7-2 and TRBJ1-5, is GAGVSQSPSNKVTEKGKDVELRCDPISGHTALYWYRQSLGQGLEFLIYFQGNSAPDKSGLPSDRFSAERTGGSVSTLTIQRTQQEDSAVYLCASSYSFNQPQHFGDGTRLSIL.

This rearrangement joins TRBV11-3 to TRBJ2-3, with 8 bases matching TRBD1. Germline V gene lookup returns CDR1 SGHNT and CDR2 YENEEA. The CDR3 consists of 17 residues. Trimming removed 5 bases from V and 2 bases from J; junction bases left unmatched: 12. The CDR3 loop reads CASSTDQGALYTDTQYF. The CDR3 coding sequence is TGTGCCAGCAGCACAGACCAGGGGGCCCTATACACAGATACGCAGTATTTT.

CDR3 sequence reads: CASSFGLAENTGELFF. The CDR3 region has the DNA TGCGCCAGCAGCTTTGGACTAGCGGAGAACACCGGGGAGCTGTTTTTT. The rearrangement links TRBV5-1 to TRBJ2-2; TRBD2 aligns across 10 bases. Germline lookup yields CDR1 SGHRS and CDR2 YFSETQ. The CDR3 spans 16 residues. V lost 2 bases and J lost 1; bases outside the gene matches: 2.

The V and J genes are TRBV18 and TRBJ2-7, with 11 bases fitting TRBD2. The CDR3 covers 15 residues. Per the germline V gene, CDR1 is KGHSH and CDR2 is LQKENI. The V and J ends lost 6 bases and 0 bases, in that order; junction bases with no gene match: 4. CDR3 loop: CASSQTSGDSYEQYF. In DNA, the CDR3 is TGTGCCAGCTCGCAGACTAGCGGGGACTCCTACGAGCAGTACTTC.

The chain has TRBV5-6 and TRBJ2-2; 11 nucleotides line up with TRBD1. V shed 3 bases and J 4 bases; nucleotides not matched to a gene: 5. CDR1 is SGHDT, CDR2 YYEEEE, per germline. This CDR3 is 16 amino acids long. The CDR3 loop reads CASSSDRGLSTGELFF. The CDR3 DNA follows: TGTGCCAGCAGCTCGGACAGGGGGCTTAGCACCGGGGAGCTGTTTTTT.

J is TRBJ1-5 and V is TRBV19; the match to TRBD1 covers 7 bases. The CDR3 consists of 19 residues. Germline V CDR1 and CDR2: LNHDA, SQIVND (reference sequence). Trimming removed 5 bases from V and 0 bases from J; junction bases left unmatched: 16. The CDR3 reads CASSPPWTGRPDSNQPQHF. The DNA of the CDR3 is TGTGCCAGTAGTCCGCCATGGACAGGCCGCCCGGATAGCAATCAGCCCCAGCATTTT.

The chain combines TRBV29-1 with TRBJ2-5; D is ambiguous. V shed 1 base and J shed 8 bases, with 17 bases lying between them. There are 14 residues in the CDR3. CDR1 SQVTM and CDR2 ANQGSEA come from the germline V gene. CDR3 nucleotide sequence: TGCAGCGTTGAAGGGCCTAGGTCTCGCGGAACCCAGTACTTC. This codes for CSVEGPRSRGTQYF.

CDR3 loop: CASSGLAGGANEQFF. The CDR3 region has the DNA TGCGCCAGCAGCGGTCTCGCGGGAGGGGCCAATGAGCAGTTCTTC. This chain joins TRBV5-1 and TRBJ2-1; 9 nucleotides align to TRBD2. Germline V gene sequence: CDR1 SGHRS, CDR2 YFSETQ. V shed 4 bases, J shed 6 bases, and the junction held 8 bases outside the gene matches. This CDR3 is built from 15 residues.

The rearrangement uses TRBV12-3 or TRBV12-4 and TRBJ2-4, with D perhaps matching TRBD1 (6 bases). The CDR3 spans 13 residues. V gave up 1 base and J gave up 12 bases, with 13 bases separating them. The CDR3: CASSLGNQGNQYF. The CDR3 region has the DNA TGTGCCAGCAGTTTAGGTAATCAGGGGAATCAGTACTTC.

The CDR3 region is CASSTTDQLYEQYF. CDR3 in DNA: TGTGCCAGCAGTACGACAGACCAACTCTACGAGCAGTACTTC. The V gene is TRBV27, the J gene TRBJ2-7; D is perhaps TRBD1 (5 bases). V shed 5 bases and J shed 3 bases, with 14 bases lying between them. CDR1 is MNHEY and CDR2 is SMNVEV in the germline V gene (reference sequence). This CDR3 has 14 amino acids.

The gene calls are TRBV3-1 (or the pseudogene TRBV3-2) and TRBJ2-7; possibly TRBD2 for D (6 bases). The CDR3 extends over 12 amino acids. V was trimmed by 3 bases and J by 9 bases, leaving 12 bases between them. Germline V gives CDR1 LGHDT, CDR2 YNNKEL (reference sequence). The CDR3 DNA reads TGTGCCAGCAGCCACAGGGACTTTGGGCAGTACTTC. Protein: CASSHRDFGQYF.

This clone was seen only once. The rearrangement uses TRBV12-5 and TRBJ1-3; possible D gene TRBD1, 5 bases. The V gene's germline CDR1 is LGHNT and CDR2 FRNRAP. V dropped 5 bases and J dropped 0 bases, with 17 bases sitting between them. This CDR3 has 17 amino acids. The CDR3 coding sequence is TGTGCTAGTGGTCACCCACCGGGCAGGGCCTCTGGAAACACCATATATTTT. The encoded protein is CASGHPPGRASGNTIYF.

V gene TRBV4-3 combines with J gene TRBJ2-6, with no clear D. Deletions cut 4 bases from V and 0 bases from J, with 10 bases between. This CDR3 is 16 amino acids long. Germline CDR1 LGHNA, CDR2 YSLEER. Written as DNA, the CDR3 is TGCGCCAGCAGCCCTAGGCTAGGCTCTGGGGCCAACGTCCTGACTTTC. It encodes CASSPRLGSGANVLTF.

V is TRBV7-8 and J is TRBJ1-1; 8 bases map to TRBD1. Germline trimming cut 3 bases from V and 4 bases from J; bases unmatched to any gene: 4. Per the germline V gene, CDR1 is SGHVS and CDR2 is FQNEAQ. This CDR3 has 14 amino acids. CDR3 in DNA: TGTGCCAGCAGCTTGCTCCAGGGGGCCACTGAAGCTTTCTTT. This encodes CASSLLQGATEAFF.

The rearrangement links TRBV28 to TRBJ2-3; D is perhaps TRBD2 (6 bases). Between the trimmed V and J ends, which lost 6 bases and 3 bases, there was a span of 10 bases. The CDR3 has 13 residues. The germline V gene has CDR1 MDHEN and CDR2 SYDVKM. DNA for the CDR3: TGTGCCAGCAGCATAGCGGATACAGATACGCAGTATTTT. Encoded protein: CASSIADTDTQYF.

The V and J genes are TRBV5-1 and TRBJ1-1, with TRBD1 matching over 7 bases. The CDR3 contains 14 residues. CDR1 is SGHRS and CDR2 is YFSETQ in the germline V gene. J lost 1 base, V lost 4 bases, and 4 bases had no gene match. CDR3 residues: CASSPGQTNTEAFF. The DNA of the CDR3 is TGCGCCAGCAGCCCGGGACAGACGAACACTGAAGCTTTCTTT.

The chain recombines TRBV2 with TRBJ1-2; D gene uncertain. The CDR3 sequence is 14 residues long. The germline gives CDR1 SNHLY, CDR2 FYNNEI. V was shortened by 7 bases and J by 2 bases, with 14 bases between the two germline ends. CDR3 nucleotide sequence: TGTGCCAGCACCGAACGCTACGGGAACTATGGCTACACCTTC. It yields the protein CASTERYGNYGYTF.

V is TRBV6-5 and J is TRBJ1-2; TRBD1 is a possible D gene (5 bases). Per germline, CDR1 MNHEY and CDR2 SVGAGI. The germline V and J ends were trimmed by 0 bases and 0 bases, with 11 bases remaining between them. The CDR3 spans 16 residues. CDR3 DNA sequence: TGTGCCAGCAGTTACTCGGCCAGGGCGTCTAACTATGGCTACACCTTC. It is translated as CASSYSARASNYGYTF.

The J gene is TRBJ2-5, the V gene TRBV7-6; TRBD2 matches 13 bases. This CDR3 is 15 amino acids long. Germline CDR1 SGHVS, CDR2 FNYEAQ. V was pared by 5 bases and J by 5 bases, with 5 bases of the junction left unmatched. CDR3 sequence reads: CASSPSLAGGETQYF. In DNA, the CDR3 is TGTGCCAGCAGCCCCTCACTAGCGGGGGGGGAGACCCAGTACTTC.